This TCR beta chain emerged from a study of blood T cell repertoires in COVID-19. Looking at the study overall: The samples span acute and convalescent COVID-19 from the United States, Italy and Spain.

Measured with immunoSEQ multiplex PCR; TCRdb has only the in-frame clones, and not every one. The sample comprises some 20,000 clones, approximately 90% of which are singletons, and about 17% rests with the top ten. Trimming left V 6 bases short and J 0 bases short, with 11 bases between. CDR1 and CDR2 (germline): LGHDT, YNNKEL (reference sequence). The CDR3 runs to 15 residues. V usage is TRBV3-1 (or the pseudogene TRBV3-2) and J usage is TRBJ1-4; D call uncertain. The sequencing sample was made of peripheral blood. The sequence was collected from a human donor with active COVID-19. The donor label of this sample is uncertain. CDR3 sequence (DNA): TGTGCCAGCAGGCAAATGACATCAACTAATGAAAAACTGTTTTTT. Translation gives CASRQMTSTNEKLFF.